The rows below give T cell receptor beta chains drawn from one sample of a study of regulatory T cells in long-lasting Graves disease. TCRdb re-derived calls from the multiplex PCR reads in MiXCR, one entry per CDR3 protein. The profile shows 400,000 to 500,000 distinct CDR3 sequences, around 15% of them singletons. The same sample was also studied in work on T cells in Graves' hyperthyroidism and ophthalmopathy.

Sequenced material: peripheral blood mononuclear cells (PBMCs), taken at new diagnosis, from a patient treated with antithyroid drugs. Receptors originate from a woman in her fifties or sixties with Graves disease. Both conserved end residues are part of each CDR3. The D gene is left open where the match is weak. The size entry is marked missing in some rows and otherwise reads once, few, many or a size class.

d_call	clone_size	v_call	j_call	cdr3_nt	cdr3_aa
.	few	TRBV6-1	TRBJ2-3	TGTGCCGGCAGTGAAGAGGGCAGGGGCACAGATACGCAGTATTTT	CAGSEEGRGTDTQYF
.	.	TRBV7-9	TRBJ2-5	TGTGCCAGCAGCACTGGGGGCATCGGAGAGACCCAGTACTTC	CASSTGGIGETQYF
TRBD1	few	TRBV3-1	TRBJ1-2	TGTGCCAGCAGCCCAGGGGGAGTTGGCTACACCTTC	CASSPGGVGYTF
TRBD2	many	TRBV28	TRBJ2-1	TGTGCCAGCAGAACATTTAGCGGGAGCTCCTACAATGAGCAGTTCTTC	CASRTFSGSSYNEQFF
TRBD1	many	TRBV2	TRBJ1-2	TGTGCCAGCAGTGTTGGGACAGGCCCAACGATACGGGGCTACACCTTC	CASSVGTGPTIRGYTF
TRBD2	.	TRBV5-4	TRBJ2-3	TGTGCCAGCAGCCCCGGGACTAGCGCAAGCACAGATACGCAGTATTTT	CASSPGTSASTDTQYF
.	few	TRBV5-8	TRBJ2-7	TGTGCCAGCAGCTTGGACGGGGTAGGATACGAGCAGTACTTC	CASSLDGVGYEQYF
.	many	TRBV27	TRBJ1-2	TGTGCCAGCAGTTCCTACCTACAGGGACCAAACTATGGCTACACCTTC	CASSSYLQGPNYGYTF
TRBD2	many	TRBV19	TRBJ2-1	TGTGCCAGTAGTGCTAGCGGGATGAATGAGCAGTTCTTC	CASSASGMNEQFF
.	many	TRBV18	TRBJ1-1	TGTGCCAGCTCACCAATTGGAATCGAATTGAACACTGAAGCTTTCTTT	CASSPIGIELNTEAFF
.	.	TRBV6-4	TRBJ2-2	TGTGCCAGCAGCAACTCCGAAGGAGCGGGCACCGGGGAGCTGTTTTTT	CASSNSEGAGTGELFF
.	many	TRBV6-5	TRBJ1-4	TGTGCCAGCAGTTATGGTTCAGGGTCTAGAAGGTCAACTAATGAAAAACTGTTTTTT	CASSYGSGSRRSTNEKLFF
.	.	TRBV6-5	TRBJ2-3	TGTGCCAGCAGTTACGGTGTCGGAAGCACAGATACGCAGTATTTT	CASSYGVGSTDTQYF
TRBD2	few	TRBV24-1	TRBJ2-3	TGTGCCACCAGTGAGTCGGGACTAAACACAGATACGCAGTATTTT	CATSESGLNTDTQYF
.	.	TRBV28	TRBJ1-2	TGTGCCAGCAGTTTCCGGGACGGCGGCGGCTACACCTTC	CASSFRDGGGYTF
.	.	TRBV6-5	TRBJ2-7	TGTGCCAGCAGTTACCCCCACAGGGTCCACGAGCAGTACTTC	CASSYPHRVHEQYF
TRBD2	many	TRBV7-9	TRBJ2-3	TGTGCCAGCAGCCCCCTAGCGGGAGGAGGCACAGATACGCAGTATTTT	CASSPLAGGGTDTQYF
TRBD1	few	TRBV2	TRBJ1-2	TGTGCCAGCAGTGTGGAGGGGGCCGTCTATGGCTACACCTTC	CASSVEGAVYGYTF
.	many	TRBV28	TRBJ2-3	TGTGCCAGCACCCTGGGAGGACACCTCACAGATACGCAGTATTTT	CASTLGGHLTDTQYF
.	many	TRBV7-9	TRBJ2-3	TGTGCCAGCAGCTTTCCGTCGACTAGCACAGATACGCAGTATTTT	CASSFPSTSTDTQYF
TRBD2	many	TRBV7-2	TRBJ2-1	TGTGCCAGCAGCTTAGAGGTAGCGGGAGTAGGTAATGAGCAGTTCTTC	CASSLEVAGVGNEQFF
.	many	TRBV27	TRBJ2-7	TGTGCCAGCAGTCTACCTGGGGGAAACTCCTACGAGCAGTACTTC	CASSLPGGNSYEQYF
.	few	TRBV5-1	TRBJ1-4	TGCGCCAGCAGAGAAGGGATATTTAATGAAAAACTGTTTTTT	CASREGIFNEKLFF
.	few	TRBV2	TRBJ2-2	TGTGCCAGCAGTGTTGGGGGGAACACCGGGGAGCTGTTTTTT	CASSVGGNTGELFF
TRBD1	.	TRBV7-9	TRBJ2-1	TGTGCCAGCAGCCGACAGGGTATCCCCACACTTGAGCAGTTCTTC	CASSRQGIPTLEQFF
TRBD2	.	TRBV2	TRBJ2-3	TGTGCCAGCAGTGCTAGCGGAACTAGCACAGATACGCAGTATTTT	CASSASGTSTDTQYF
TRBD2	.	TRBV5-5	TRBJ2-3	TGCGCCAGCAGCCTCCCGAGCACCGGGACTAGCGGGATTCCGGCAGATACGCAGTATTTT	CASSLPSTGTSGIPADTQYF
.	many	TRBV28	TRBJ1-6	TGTGCCAGCAGTTTATTTCAGGGTATCAATTCACCCCTCCACTTT	CASSLFQGINSPLHF
.	many	TRBV25-1	TRBJ2-7	TGTGCCAGTCGACGAGGGGACGAGCAGTACTTC	CASRRGDEQYF
.	few	TRBV28	TRBJ1-2	TGTGCCAGCAGTTTGCGCGACAGAAGCTACACCTTC	CASSLRDRSYTF
TRBD1	few	TRBV11-2	TRBJ2-7	TGTGCCAGCAGCAAGAGGGACAGATCCTACGAGCAGTACTTC	CASSKRDRSYEQYF
TRBD1	.	TRBV12-3/TRBV12-4	TRBJ1-3	TGTGCCAGCAGTACAGGGGGATCCTCTGGAAACACCATATATTTT	CASSTGGSSGNTIYF
TRBD1	few	TRBV7-9	TRBJ1-4	TGTGCCAGCAGCTTAGCACGCCGGGCGGGGACAGAACTACATGAAAAACTGTTTTTT	CASSLARRAGTELHEKLFF
.	many	TRBV28	TRBJ2-3	TGTGCCAGCAGTTCGGGACAATCAGATACGCAGTATTTT	CASSSGQSDTQYF
.	many	TRBV3-1	TRBJ2-5	TGTGCCAGCAGCCAAAGTTGGACCCAGTACTTC	CASSQSWTQYF
TRBD2	many	TRBV28	TRBJ2-3	TGTGCCAGCAGTTCGTCGAGGGAGGGGGATACGCAGTATTTT	CASSSSREGDTQYF
TRBD1	few	TRBV28	TRBJ1-3	TGTGCCAGCACCGGTGGGGGACAGAACTCTGGAAACACCATATATTTT	CASTGGGQNSGNTIYF
.	.	TRBV5-1	TRBJ2-7	TGCGCCAGCAGCCGTGAGTGGAACGAGCAGTACTTC	CASSREWNEQYF
.	few	TRBV28	TRBJ2-7	TGTGCCAGCAGTTCCTCCGGGGGTACCTTAACCTACGAGCAGTACTTC	CASSSSGGTLTYEQYF
.	many	TRBV6-2/TRBV6-3	TRBJ1-3	TGTGCCAGCAGTTACCCAGGATTCGACAGATCTGGAAACACCATATATTTT	CASSYPGFDRSGNTIYF
TRBD2	.	TRBV29-1	TRBJ2-7	TGCAGCGCGAGAGGACTAGCGGGAGTCGAGCAGTACTTC	CSARGLAGVEQYF
TRBD2	.	TRBV4-2	TRBJ2-7	TGTGCCAGCAGCCAAGTAGGTACTAGCGAGTACGAGCAGTACTTC	CASSQVGTSEYEQYF
.	few	TRBV7-9	TRBJ2-6	TGTGCCAGCAGCTTAGTACAATCCGATGACTCTGGGGCCAACGTCCTGACTTTC	CASSLVQSDDSGANVLTF
.	many	TRBV28	TRBJ2-2	TGTGCCAGCTCCACCGGGACTCACACCGGGGAGCTGTTTTTT	CASSTGTHTGELFF
TRBD1	.	TRBV19	TRBJ1-2	TGTGCCAGTAGTATGGGACAGGGCGCCTATGGCTACACCTTC	CASSMGQGAYGYTF
.	many	TRBV27	TRBJ1-6	TGTGCCAGCAGTTGGTTTCAAAGGGATTCACCCCTCCACTTT	CASSWFQRDSPLHF
.	many	TRBV2	TRBJ2-1	TGTGCCAGCAGACCGGAGACCTACAATGAGCAGTTCTTC	CASRPETYNEQFF
.	few	TRBV18	TRBJ2-7	TGTGCCAGCTCACCAGATTCTTCCAGGGGAACCTACGAGCAGTACTTC	CASSPDSSRGTYEQYF
TRBD2	many	TRBV20-1	TRBJ2-1	TGCAGTGCCCCCGTGTTGGCGGGAGTCTACAATGAGCAGTTCTTC	CSAPVLAGVYNEQFF
TRBD2	many	TRBV10-2	TRBJ2-1	TGCGCCAGCAGTGGGCCCAAGGTTGAGCGGGAGGGCTACAATGAGCAGTTCTTC	CASSGPKVEREGYNEQFF
.	few	TRBV6-1	TRBJ2-7	TGTGCCAGCGGTCCTCCCAGGCGGATTTCCTACGAGCAGTACTTC	CASGPPRRISYEQYF
.	few	TRBV5-1	TRBJ1-5	TGCGCCAGCAGCCTTGAAGGCGGGGAAGGGCAGCCCCAGCATTTT	CASSLEGGEGQPQHF
.	many	TRBV2	TRBJ2-7	TGTGCCAGCTCAGGTTATGAATACGAGCAGTACTTC	CASSGYEYEQYF
TRBD1	many	TRBV28	TRBJ1-5	TGTGCCAGCAGTTCGACAGGGATTTCGAGCAATCAGCCCCAGCATTTT	CASSSTGISSNQPQHF